The present T cell receptor (beta chain) was sequenced within a study of radiotherapy plus CTLA-4 blockade in lung cancer. In the study overall: Objective responses were observed in 15% to 20% of patients, and disease control was achieved by roughly 30%. The study's findings and limits: Once radiotherapy plus ipilimumab had been given, TCR clones derived from tumor expanded in blood. Dynamics of early blood T cell clones, together with interferon-beta, were reportedly the best predictors of response.

Participants had chemo-refractory metastatic non-small-cell lung cancer and were treated with focal radiation plus ipilimumab CTLA-4 blockade. This CDR3 is built from 15 residues. Germline assignment: CDR1 MNHEY and CDR2 SVGAGI. Trimming took 7 bases from V and 3 from J, leaving 17 bases between them. As to this clone: Its antigen is unknown.

Only in-frame clones appear in the TCRdb table, and some are missing; sequencing was by immunoSEQ multiplex PCR. The sample has tens of thousands of clones, over 60% seen once. Sequencing was performed on peripheral blood, taken from a patient treated with radiotherapy plus ipilimumab. The receptor comes from a human donor with non-small cell lung cancer who had stable disease on radiotherapy plus ipilimumab. The chain couples TRBV6-5 to TRBJ2-3; possible D gene TRBD2, 5 bases. The CDR3 DNA reads TGTGCCAGCAAACGCGAGGGATTGGGGACAGATACGCAGTATTTT. It translates to CASKREGLGTDTQYF.